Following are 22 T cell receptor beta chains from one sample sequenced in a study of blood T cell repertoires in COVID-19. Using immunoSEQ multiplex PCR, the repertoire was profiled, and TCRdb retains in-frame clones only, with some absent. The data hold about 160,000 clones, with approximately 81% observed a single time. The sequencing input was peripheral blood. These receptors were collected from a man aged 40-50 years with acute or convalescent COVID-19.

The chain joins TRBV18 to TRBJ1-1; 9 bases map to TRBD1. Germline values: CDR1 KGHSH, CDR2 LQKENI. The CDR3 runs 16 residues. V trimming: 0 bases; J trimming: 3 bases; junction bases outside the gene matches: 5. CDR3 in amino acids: CASSPPGTGRDTEAFF. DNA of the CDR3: TGTGCCAGCTCACCACCGGGGACAGGGCGAGACACTGAAGCTTTCTTT.

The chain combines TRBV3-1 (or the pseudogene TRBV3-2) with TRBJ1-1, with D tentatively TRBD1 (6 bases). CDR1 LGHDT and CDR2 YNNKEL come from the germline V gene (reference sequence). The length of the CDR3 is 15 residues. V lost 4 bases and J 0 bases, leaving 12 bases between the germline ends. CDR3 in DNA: TGTGCCAGCAGCCTACTTGGACAGATGAACACTGAAGCTTTCTTT. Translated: CASSLLGQMNTEAFF.

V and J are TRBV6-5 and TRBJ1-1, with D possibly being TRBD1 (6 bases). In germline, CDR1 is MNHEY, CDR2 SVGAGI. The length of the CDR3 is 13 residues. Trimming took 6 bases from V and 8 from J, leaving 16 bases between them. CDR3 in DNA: TGTGCCAGCAGCCGGGGAAGGGGGACCGAAGCTTTCTTT. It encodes CASSRGRGTEAFF.

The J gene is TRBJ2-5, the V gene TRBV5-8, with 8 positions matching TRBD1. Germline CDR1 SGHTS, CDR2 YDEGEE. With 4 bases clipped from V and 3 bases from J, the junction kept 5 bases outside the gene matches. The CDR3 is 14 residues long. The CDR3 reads CASSQGQAKETQYF. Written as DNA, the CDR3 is TGTGCCAGCAGCCAGGGACAGGCCAAAGAGACCCAGTACTTC.

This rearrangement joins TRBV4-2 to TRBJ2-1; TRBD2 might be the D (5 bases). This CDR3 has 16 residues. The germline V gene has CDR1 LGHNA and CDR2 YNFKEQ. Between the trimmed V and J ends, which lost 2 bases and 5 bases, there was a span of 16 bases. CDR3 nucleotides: TGTGCCAGCAGCCAACTTTCGCGGGCCTGGGACAATGAGCAGTTCTTC. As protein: CASSQLSRAWDNEQFF.

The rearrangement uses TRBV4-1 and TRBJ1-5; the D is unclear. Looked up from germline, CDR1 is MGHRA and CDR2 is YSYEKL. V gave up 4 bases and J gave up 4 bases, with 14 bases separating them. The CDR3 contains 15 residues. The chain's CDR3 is CASSPEEGRNQPQHF. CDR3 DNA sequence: TGCGCCAGCAGCCCTGAAGAGGGTCGGAATCAGCCCCAGCATTTT.

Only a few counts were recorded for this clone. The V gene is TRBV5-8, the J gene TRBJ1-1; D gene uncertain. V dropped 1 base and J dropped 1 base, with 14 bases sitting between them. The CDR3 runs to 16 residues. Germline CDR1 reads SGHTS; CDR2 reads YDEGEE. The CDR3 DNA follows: TGTGCCAGCAGCTTGTATAGTCCCCATCAGAACACTGAAGCTTTCTTT. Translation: CASSLYSPHQNTEAFF.

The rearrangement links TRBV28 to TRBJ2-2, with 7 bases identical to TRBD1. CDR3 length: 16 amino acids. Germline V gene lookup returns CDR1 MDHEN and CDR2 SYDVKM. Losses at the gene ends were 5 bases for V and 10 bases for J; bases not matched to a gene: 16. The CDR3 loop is CASSPSTGRFSEELFF. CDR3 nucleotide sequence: TGTGCCAGCAGTCCTTCGACAGGGCGGTTTTCGGAGGAGCTGTTTTTT.

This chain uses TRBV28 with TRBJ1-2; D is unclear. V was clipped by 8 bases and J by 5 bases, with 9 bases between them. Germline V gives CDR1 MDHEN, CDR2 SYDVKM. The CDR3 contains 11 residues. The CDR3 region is CASQERYGYTF. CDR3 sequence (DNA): TGTGCCAGCCAGGAAAGGTATGGCTACACCTTC.

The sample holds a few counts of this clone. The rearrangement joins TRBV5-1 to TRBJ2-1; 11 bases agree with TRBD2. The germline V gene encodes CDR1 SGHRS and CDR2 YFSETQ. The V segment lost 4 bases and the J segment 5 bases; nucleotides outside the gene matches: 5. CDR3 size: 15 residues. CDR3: CASSVAGGLNNEQFF. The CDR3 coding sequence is TGCGCCAGCAGCGTAGCGGGGGGGCTAAACAATGAGCAGTTCTTC.

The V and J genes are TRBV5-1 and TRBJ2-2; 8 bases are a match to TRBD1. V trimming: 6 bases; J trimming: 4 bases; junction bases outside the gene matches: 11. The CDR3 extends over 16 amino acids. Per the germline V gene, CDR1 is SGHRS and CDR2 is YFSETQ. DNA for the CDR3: TGCGCCAGCACCCAGGGGGCCCGACAGGGCACCGGGGAGCTGTTTTTT. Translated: CASTQGARQGTGELFF. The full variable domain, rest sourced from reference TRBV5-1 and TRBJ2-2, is KAGVTQTPRYLIKTRGQQVTLSCSPISGHRSVSWYQQTPGQGLQFLFEYFSETQRNKGNFPGRFSGRQFSNSRSEMNVSTLELGDSALYLCASTQGARQGTGELFFGEGSRLTVL.

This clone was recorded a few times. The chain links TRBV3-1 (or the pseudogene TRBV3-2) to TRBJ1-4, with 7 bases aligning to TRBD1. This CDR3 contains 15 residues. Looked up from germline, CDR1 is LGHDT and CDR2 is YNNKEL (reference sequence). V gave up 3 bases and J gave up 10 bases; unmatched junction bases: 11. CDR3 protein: CASSQTGSSVGKLFF. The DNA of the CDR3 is TGTGCCAGCAGCCAGACAGGGTCGAGTGTGGGAAAACTGTTTTTT.

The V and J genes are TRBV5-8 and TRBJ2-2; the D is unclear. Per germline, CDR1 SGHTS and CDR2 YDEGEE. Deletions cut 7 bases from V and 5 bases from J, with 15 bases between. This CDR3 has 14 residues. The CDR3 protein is CASGGPQRTGELFF. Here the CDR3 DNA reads TGTGCCAGCGGCGGCCCTCAGAGAACCGGGGAGCTGTTTTTT.

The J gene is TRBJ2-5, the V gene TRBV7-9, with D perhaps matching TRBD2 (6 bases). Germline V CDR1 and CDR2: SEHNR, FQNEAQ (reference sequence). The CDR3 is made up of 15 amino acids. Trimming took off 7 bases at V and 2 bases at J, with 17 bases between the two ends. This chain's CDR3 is CASNSRGGVQETQYF. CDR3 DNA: TGTGCCAGCAACTCTAGGGGCGGGGTTCAAGAGACCCAGTACTTC.

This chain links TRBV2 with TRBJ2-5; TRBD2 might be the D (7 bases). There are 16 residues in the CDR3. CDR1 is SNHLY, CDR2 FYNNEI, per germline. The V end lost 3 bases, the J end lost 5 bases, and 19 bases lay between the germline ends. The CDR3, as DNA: TGTGCCAGCAGTGAGGTGGGGGGGCTTTCTTTCGAGACCCAGTACTTC. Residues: CASSEVGGLSFETQYF.

In DNA, the CDR3 is TGTGCCAGCAGCCTCGCGACAATCAACACCGGGGAGCTGTTTTTT. Its translation: CASSLATINTGELFF. The chain has TRBV7-2 and TRBJ2-2; no clear D. Germline V gene sequence: CDR1 SGHTA, CDR2 FQGNSA. The germline V and J ends were trimmed by 5 bases and 2 bases, with 12 bases remaining between them. This CDR3 has 15 amino acids.

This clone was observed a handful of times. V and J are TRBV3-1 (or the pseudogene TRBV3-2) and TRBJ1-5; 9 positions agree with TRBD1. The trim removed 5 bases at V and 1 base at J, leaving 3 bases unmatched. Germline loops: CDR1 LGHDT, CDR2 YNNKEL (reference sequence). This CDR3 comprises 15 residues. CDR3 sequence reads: CASSVGTGSNQPQHF. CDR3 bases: TGTGCCAGCAGCGTAGGGACAGGGAGCAATCAGCCCCAGCATTTT.

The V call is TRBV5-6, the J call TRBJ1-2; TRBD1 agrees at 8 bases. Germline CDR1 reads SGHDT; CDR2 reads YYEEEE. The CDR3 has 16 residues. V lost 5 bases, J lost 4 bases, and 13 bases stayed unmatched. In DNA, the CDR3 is TGTGCCAGCAGATATGGCAGGGGGCGCGGAATCTATGGCTACACCTTC. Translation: CASRYGRGRGIYGYTF.

CDR3 protein: CASSASAGSNTEAFF. CDR3 nucleotides: TGTGCCAGCAGCGCCAGCGCTGGGTCGAACACTGAAGCTTTCTTT. This chain links TRBV9 with TRBJ1-1; D call uncertain. The CDR3 has 15 residues. V was cut by 3 bases and J by 1 base, with 13 bases left in between. Germline lookup yields CDR1 SGDLS and CDR2 YYNGEE.

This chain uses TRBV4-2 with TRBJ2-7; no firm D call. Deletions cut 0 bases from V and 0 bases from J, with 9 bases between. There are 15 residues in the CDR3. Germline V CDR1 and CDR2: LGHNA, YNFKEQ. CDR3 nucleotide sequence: TGTGCCAGCAGCCAAGAATTTTACGGCTCCTACGAGCAGTACTTC. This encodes CASSQEFYGSYEQYF.

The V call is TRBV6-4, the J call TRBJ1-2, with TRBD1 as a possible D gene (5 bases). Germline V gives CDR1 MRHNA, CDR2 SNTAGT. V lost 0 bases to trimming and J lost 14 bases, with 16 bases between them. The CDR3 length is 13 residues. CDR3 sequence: CASSDSIAGRLTF. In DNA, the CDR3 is TGTGCCAGCAGTGACTCGATTGCAGGGCGGTTGACCTTC.

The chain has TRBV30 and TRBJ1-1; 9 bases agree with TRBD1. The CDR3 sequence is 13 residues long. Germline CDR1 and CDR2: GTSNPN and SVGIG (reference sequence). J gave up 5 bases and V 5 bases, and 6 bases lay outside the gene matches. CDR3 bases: TGTGCCTGGGGACTGGACAGGGGTACTGAAGCTTTCTTT. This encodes CAWGLDRGTEAFF.